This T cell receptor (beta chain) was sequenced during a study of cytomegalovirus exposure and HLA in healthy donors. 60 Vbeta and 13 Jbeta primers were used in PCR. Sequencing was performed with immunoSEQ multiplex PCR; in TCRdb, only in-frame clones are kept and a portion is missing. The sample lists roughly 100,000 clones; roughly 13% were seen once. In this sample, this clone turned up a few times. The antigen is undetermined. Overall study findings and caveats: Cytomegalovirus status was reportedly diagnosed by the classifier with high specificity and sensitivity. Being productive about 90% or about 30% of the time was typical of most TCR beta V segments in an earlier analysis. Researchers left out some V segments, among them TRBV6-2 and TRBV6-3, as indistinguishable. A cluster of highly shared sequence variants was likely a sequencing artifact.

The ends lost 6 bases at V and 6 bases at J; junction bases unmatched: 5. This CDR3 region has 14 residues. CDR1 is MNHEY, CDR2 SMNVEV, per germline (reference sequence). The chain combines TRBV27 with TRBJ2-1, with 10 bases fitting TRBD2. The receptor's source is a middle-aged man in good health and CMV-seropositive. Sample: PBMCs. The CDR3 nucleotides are TGTGCCAGCAGGGGACTAGCGTCAGGCAATGAGCAGTTCTTC. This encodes CASRGLASGNEQFF.